This T cell receptor beta chain was recorded in a study of T cells in localized non-small cell lung cancer. The protocol was immunoSEQ multiplex PCR, while the TCRdb copy is restricted to in-frame clones and leaves out a portion. In the table there are under 75,000 clones, around 85% of which are singletons. CDR1 and CDR2 from the germline V gene are MDHEN and SYDVKM. Trimming shortened V by 6 bases and J by 10 bases, and 10 bases separated the two germline ends. This CDR3 region has 11 residues. The TCR sequence derives from a male donor at least 60 years old with stage III squamous cell lung carcinoma. The sample in question was peripheral blood, obtained before any cancer treatment. The J gene is TRBJ1-5, the V gene TRBV28, with D hard to call. The CDR3 sequence is CASSNRHPQHF. CDR3 nucleotide sequence: TGTGCCAGCAGCAACCGTCATCCCCAGCATTTT.